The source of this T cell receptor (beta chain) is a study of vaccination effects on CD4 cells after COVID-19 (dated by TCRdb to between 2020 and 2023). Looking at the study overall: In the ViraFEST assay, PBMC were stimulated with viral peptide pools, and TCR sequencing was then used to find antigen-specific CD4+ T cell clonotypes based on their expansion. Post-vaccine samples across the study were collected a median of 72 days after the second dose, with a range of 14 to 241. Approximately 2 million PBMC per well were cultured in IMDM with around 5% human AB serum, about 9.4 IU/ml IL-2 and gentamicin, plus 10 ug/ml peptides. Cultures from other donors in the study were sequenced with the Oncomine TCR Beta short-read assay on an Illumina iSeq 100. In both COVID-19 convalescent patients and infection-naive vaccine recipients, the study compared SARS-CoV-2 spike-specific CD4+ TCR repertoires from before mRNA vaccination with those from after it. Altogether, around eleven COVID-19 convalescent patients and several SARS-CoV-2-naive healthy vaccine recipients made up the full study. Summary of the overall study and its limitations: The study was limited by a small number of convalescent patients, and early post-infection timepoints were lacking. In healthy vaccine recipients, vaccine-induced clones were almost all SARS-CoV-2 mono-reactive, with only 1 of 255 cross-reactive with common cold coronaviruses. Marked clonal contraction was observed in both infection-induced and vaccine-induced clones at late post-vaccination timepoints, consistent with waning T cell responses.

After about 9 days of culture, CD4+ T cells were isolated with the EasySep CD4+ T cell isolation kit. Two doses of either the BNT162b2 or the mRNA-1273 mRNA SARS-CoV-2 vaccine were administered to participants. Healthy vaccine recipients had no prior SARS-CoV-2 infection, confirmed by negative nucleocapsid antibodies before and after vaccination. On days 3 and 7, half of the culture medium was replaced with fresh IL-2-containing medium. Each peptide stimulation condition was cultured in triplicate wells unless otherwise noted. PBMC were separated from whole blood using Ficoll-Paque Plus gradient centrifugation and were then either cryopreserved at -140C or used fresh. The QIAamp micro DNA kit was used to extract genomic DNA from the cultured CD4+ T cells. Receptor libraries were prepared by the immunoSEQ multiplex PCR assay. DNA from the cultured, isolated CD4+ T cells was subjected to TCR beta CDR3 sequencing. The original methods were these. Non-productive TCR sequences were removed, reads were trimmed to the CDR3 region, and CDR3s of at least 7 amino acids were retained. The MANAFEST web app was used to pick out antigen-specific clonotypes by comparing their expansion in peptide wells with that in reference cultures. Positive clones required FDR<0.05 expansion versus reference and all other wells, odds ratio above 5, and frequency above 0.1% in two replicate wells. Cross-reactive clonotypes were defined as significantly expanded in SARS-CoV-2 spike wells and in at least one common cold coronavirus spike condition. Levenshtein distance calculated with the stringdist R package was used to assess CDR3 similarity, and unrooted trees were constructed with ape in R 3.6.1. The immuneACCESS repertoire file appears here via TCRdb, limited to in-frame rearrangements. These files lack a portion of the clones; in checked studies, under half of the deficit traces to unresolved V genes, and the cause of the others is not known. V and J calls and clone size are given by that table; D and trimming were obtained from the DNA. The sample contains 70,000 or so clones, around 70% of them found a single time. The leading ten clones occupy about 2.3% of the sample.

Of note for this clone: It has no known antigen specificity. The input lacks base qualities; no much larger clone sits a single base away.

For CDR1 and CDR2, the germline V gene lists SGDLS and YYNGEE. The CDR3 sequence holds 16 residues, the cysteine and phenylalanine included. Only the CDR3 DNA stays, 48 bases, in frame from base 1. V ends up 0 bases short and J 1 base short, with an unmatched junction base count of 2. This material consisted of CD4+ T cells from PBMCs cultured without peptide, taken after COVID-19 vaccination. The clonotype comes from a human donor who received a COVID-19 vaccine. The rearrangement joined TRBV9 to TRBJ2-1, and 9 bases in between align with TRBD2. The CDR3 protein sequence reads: CASSVGGGASYNEQFF. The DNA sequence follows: TGTGCCAGCAGCGTAGGCGGGGGGGCTTCCTACAATGAGCAGTTCTTC. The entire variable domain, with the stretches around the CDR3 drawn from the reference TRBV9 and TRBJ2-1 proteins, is DSGVTQTPKHLITATGQRVTLRCSPRSGDLSVYWYQQSLDQGLQFLIQYYNGEERAKGNILERFSAQQFPDLHSELNLSSLELGDSALYFCASSVGGGASYNEQFFGPGTRLTVL.